This T cell receptor (beta chain) was recovered during a study of blood T cell repertoires in COVID-19. Across the whole study: Specimens from acute and convalescent COVID-19 originated in the United States, Italy and Spain. Sample material is recorded as cDNA or gDNA derived from T cells, B-cell-depleted T cells, or PBMCs.

Authors' processing steps: Nucleated cell number was recorded as an estimate derived from reference gene primer amplification. Sequencing was performed with immunoSEQ multiplex PCR; in TCRdb, only in-frame clones are kept and a portion is missing. The V and J calls and clone size come from that table; D and trimming were worked out from the DNA. The sample has fewer than 120,000 clones; 88% are singletons. V trimming: 5 bases; J trimming: 5 bases; junction bases outside the gene matches: 29. Germline V gives CDR1 SSHAT, CDR2 FNYEAQ (reference sequence). CDR3 length equals 22 residues. The chain links TRBV7-7 to TRBJ2-1, with 8 bases lining up with TRBD2. Sequencing was carried out using peripheral blood. This receptor was obtained from a woman aged 50 to 60 with acute or convalescent COVID-19. CDR3 sequence (DNA): TGTGCCAGCAGCATCTGCCACCCAGCGGGTAGCGGGATTTCCCCACAAAACAATGAGCAGTTCTTC. It yields the protein CASSICHPAGSGISPQNNEQFF.